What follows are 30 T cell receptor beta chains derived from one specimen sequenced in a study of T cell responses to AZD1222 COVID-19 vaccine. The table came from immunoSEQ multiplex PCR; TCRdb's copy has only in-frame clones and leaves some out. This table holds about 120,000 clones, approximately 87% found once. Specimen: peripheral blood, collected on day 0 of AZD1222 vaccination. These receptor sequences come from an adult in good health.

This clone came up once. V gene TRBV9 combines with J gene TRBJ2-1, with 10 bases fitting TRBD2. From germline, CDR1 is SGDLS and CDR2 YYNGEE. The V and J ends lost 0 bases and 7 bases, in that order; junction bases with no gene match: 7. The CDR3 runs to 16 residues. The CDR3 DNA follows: TGTGCCAGCAGCGTAGATGTAGCGGGGGGTTGGAATGAGCAGTTCTTC. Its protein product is CASSVDVAGGWNEQFF.

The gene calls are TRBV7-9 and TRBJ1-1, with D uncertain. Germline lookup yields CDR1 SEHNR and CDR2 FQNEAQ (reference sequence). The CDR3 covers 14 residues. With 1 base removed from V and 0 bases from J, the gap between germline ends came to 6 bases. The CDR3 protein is CASSLGRMNTEAFF. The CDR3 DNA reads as TGTGCCAGCAGCTTAGGACGGATGAACACTGAAGCTTTCTTT.

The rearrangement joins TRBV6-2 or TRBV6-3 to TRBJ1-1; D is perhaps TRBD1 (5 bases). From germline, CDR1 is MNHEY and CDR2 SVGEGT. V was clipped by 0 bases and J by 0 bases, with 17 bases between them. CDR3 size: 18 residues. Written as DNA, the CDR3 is TGTGCCAGCAGTTACTCGATTCGGCCGCAGGGCATGAACACTGAAGCTTTCTTT. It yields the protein CASSYSIRPQGMNTEAFF.

The CDR3 loop reads CASSSRTGWYTF. In DNA, the CDR3 is TGTGCCAGCAGCTCCAGGACAGGGTGGTACACCTTC. The rearrangement links TRBV5-4 to TRBJ1-2, with TRBD1 matching over 8 bases. CDR3 size: 12 residues. Germline V gene lookup returns CDR1 SGHNT and CDR2 YYREEE (reference sequence). V lost 3 bases to trimming and J lost 11 bases; unmatched junction nucleotides: 6.

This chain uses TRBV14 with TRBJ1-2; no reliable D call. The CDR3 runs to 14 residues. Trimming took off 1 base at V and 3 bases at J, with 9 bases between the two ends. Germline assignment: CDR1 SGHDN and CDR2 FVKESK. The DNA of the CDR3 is TGTGCCAGCAGCCAAGTTCAGGCGGACTATGGCTACACCTTC. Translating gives CASSQVQADYGYTF.

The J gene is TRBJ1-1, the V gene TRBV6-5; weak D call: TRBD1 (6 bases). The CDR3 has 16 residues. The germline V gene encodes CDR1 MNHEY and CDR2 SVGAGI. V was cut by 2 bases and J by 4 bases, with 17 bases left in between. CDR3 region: CASSYGSGEMATEAFF. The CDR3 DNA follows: TGTGCCAGCAGTTACGGGTCAGGGGAGATGGCCACTGAAGCTTTCTTT.

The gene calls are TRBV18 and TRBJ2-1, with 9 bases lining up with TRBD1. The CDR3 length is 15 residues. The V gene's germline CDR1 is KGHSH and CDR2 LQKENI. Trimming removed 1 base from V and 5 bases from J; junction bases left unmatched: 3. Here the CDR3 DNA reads TGTGCCAGCTCACCACTAGGGACAGGGCACAATGAGCAGTTCTTC. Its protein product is CASSPLGTGHNEQFF.

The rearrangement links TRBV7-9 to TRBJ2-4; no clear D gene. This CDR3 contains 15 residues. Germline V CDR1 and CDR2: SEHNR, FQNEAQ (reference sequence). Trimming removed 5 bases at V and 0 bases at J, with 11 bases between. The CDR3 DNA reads TGTGCCAGCAGCCCACGCCAGATAGCCAAAAACATTCAGTACTTC. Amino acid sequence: CASSPRQIAKNIQYF.

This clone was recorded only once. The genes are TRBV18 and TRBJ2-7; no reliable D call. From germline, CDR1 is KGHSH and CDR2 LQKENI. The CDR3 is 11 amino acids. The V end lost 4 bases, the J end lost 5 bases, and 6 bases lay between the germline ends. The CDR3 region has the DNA TGTGCCAGCTCACGAAAAGACGAGCAGTACTTC. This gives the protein CASSRKDEQYF. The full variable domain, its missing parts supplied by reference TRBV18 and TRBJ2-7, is NAGVMQNPRHLVRRRGQEARLRCSPMKGHSHVYWYRQLPEEGLKFMVYLQKENIIDESGMPKERFSAEFPKEGPSILRIQQVVRGDSAAYFCASSRKDEQYFGPGTRLTVT.

The CDR3 protein is CASSVSRGGNSPLHF. DNA for the CDR3: TGTGCCAGCAGCGTATCGCGGGGGGGAAATTCACCCCTCCACTTT. The J gene is TRBJ1-6, the V gene TRBV9; perhaps TRBD1 as D (5 bases). From germline, CDR1 is SGDLS and CDR2 YYNGEE. Trimming shortened V by 1 base and J by 7 bases, and 12 bases separated the two germline ends. This CDR3 has 15 residues.

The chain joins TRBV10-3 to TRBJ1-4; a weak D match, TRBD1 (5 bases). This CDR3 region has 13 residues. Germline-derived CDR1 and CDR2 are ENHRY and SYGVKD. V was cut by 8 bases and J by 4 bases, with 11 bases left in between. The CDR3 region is CAISGGYNEKLFF. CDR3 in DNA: TGTGCCATCTCGGGGGGTTATAATGAAAAACTGTTTTTT.

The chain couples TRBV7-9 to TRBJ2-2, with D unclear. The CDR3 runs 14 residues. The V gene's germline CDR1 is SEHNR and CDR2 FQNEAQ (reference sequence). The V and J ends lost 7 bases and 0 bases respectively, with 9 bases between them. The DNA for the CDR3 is TGTGCCAGCAACTCCGAGACGAACACCGGGGAGCTGTTTTTT. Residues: CASNSETNTGELFF.

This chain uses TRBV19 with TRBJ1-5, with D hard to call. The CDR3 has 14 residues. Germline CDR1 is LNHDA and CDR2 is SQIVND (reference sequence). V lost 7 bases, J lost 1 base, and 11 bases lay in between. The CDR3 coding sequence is TGTGCCAGTAATCTCGGAGTAAGCAATCAGCCCCAGCATTTT. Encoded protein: CASNLGVSNQPQHF.

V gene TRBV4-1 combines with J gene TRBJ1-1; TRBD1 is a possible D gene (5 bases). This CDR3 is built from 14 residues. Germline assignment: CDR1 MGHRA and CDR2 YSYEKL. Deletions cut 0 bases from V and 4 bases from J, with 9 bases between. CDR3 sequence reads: CASSQEPGSTEAFF. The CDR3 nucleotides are TGCGCCAGCAGCCAAGAACCAGGGAGCACTGAAGCTTTCTTT.

CDR3: CAIRQGTTEAFF. The CDR3 DNA sequence: TGTGCCATCAGGCAGGGAACCACTGAAGCTTTCTTT. The rearrangement uses TRBV10-3 and TRBJ1-1; a possible D gene is TRBD1 (5 bases). The CDR3 sequence is 12 residues long. The germline V gene encodes CDR1 ENHRY and CDR2 SYGVKD. Trimming took off 6 bases at V and 4 bases at J, with 9 bases between the two ends.

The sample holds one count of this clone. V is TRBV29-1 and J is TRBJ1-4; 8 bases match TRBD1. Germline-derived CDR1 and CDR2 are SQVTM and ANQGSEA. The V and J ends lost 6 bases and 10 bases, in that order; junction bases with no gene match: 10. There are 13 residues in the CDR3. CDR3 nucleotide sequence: TGCAGCGTGACAGGGGAATCTTTAGGAAAACTGTTTTTT. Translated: CSVTGESLGKLFF.

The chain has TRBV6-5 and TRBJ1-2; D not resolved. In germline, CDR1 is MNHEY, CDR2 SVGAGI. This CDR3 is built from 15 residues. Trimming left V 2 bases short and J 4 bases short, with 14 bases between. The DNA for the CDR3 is TGTGCCAGCAGTTACACGCCCGCAAGCCCCTATGGCTACACCTTC. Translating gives CASSYTPASPYGYTF.

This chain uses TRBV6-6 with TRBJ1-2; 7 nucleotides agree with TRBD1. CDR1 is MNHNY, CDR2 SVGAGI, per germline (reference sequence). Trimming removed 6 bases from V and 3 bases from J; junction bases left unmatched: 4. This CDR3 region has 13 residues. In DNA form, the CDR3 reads TGTGCCAGCAGCCGCGACAGGGACTATGGCTACACCTTC. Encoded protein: CASSRDRDYGYTF.

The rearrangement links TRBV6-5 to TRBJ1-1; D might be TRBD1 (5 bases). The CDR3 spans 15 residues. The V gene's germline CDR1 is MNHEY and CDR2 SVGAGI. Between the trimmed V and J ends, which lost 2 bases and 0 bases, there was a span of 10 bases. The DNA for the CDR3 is TGTGCCAGCAGTTACGGGGGGGGTATGAACACTGAAGCTTTCTTT. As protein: CASSYGGGMNTEAFF.

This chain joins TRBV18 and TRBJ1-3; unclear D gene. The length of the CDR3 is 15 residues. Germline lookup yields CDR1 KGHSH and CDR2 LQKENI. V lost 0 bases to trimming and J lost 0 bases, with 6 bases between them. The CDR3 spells CASSPPVSSGNTIYF. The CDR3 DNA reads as TGTGCCAGCTCACCACCAGTTTCCTCTGGAAACACCATATATTTT.

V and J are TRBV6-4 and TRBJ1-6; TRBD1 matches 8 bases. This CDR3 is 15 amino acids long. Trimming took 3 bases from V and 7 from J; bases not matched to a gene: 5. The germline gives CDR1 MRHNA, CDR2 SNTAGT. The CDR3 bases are TGTGCCAGCAGTGAAGGACAGGGCGCAAATTCACCCCTCCACTTT. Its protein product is CASSEGQGANSPLHF.

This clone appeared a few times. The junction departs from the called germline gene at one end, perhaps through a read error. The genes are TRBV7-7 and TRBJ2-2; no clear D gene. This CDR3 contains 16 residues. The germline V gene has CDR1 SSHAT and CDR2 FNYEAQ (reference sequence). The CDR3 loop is CASSPSNTVPTGELFF. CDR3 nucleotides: TGTGCTAGCAGCCCCTCAAATACGGTGCCAACCGGGGAGCTGTTTTTT.

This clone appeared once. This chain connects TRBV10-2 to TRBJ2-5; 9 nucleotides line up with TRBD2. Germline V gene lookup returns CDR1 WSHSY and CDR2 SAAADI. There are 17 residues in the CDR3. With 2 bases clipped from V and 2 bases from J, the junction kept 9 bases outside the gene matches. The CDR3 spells CASSEGGRLAGQETQYF. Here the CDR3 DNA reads TGCGCCAGCAGTGAGGGGGGCCGGCTAGCGGGACAAGAGACCCAGTACTTC.

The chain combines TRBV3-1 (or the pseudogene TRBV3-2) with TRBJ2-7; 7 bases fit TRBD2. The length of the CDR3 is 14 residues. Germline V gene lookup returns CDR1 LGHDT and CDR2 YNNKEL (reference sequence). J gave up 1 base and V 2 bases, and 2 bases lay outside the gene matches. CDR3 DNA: TGTGCCAGCAGCCAAAGCGGGGTATCCTACGAGCAGTACTTC. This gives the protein CASSQSGVSYEQYF.

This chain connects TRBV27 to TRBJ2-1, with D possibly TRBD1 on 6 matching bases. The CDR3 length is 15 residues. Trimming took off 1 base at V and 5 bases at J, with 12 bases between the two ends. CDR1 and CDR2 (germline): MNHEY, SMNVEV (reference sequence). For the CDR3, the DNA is TGTGCCAGCAGTTTATTGCCCGGACAGAACAATGAGCAGTTCTTC. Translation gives CASSLLPGQNNEQFF.

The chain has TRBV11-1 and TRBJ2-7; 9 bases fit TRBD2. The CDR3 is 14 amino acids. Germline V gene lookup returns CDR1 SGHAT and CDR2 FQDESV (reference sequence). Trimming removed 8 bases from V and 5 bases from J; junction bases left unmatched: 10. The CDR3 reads CASASRGGGDEQYF. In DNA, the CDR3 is TGTGCCAGCGCGAGCAGGGGCGGGGGGGACGAGCAGTACTTC.

CDR3 nucleotides: TGTGCCAATGGGGCGGAGAACACTGAAGCTTTCTTT. This gives the protein CANGAENTEAFF. This rearrangement joins TRBV5-4 to TRBJ1-1; D possibly corresponds to TRBD1 (5 bases). This CDR3 is built from 12 residues. V was pared by 9 bases and J by 1 base, with 10 bases between. Germline CDR1 and CDR2: SGHNT and YYREEE (reference sequence).

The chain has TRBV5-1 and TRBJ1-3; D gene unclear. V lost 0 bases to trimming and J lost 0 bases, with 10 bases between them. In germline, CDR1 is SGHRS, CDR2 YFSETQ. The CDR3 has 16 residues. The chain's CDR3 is CASSLGAVSSGNTIYF. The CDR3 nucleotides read TGCGCCAGCAGCTTGGGGGCAGTGAGCTCTGGAAACACCATATATTTT.

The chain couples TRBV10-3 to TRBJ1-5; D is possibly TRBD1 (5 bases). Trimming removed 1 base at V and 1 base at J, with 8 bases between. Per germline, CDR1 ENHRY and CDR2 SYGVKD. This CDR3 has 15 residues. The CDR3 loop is CAISEWGVSNQPQHF. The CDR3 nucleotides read TGTGCCATCAGTGAGTGGGGGGTGAGCAATCAGCCCCAGCATTTT.

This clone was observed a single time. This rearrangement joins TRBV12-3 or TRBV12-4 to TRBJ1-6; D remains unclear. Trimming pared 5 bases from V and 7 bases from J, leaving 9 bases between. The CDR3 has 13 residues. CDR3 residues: CASSPRENSPLHF. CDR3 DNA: TGTGCCAGCAGTCCAAGGGAGAATTCACCCCTCCACTTT.